The 7 T cell receptor beta chains presented below share a single source sample, sequenced in a study of cytomegalovirus exposure and HLA in healthy donors. PCR amplification relied on 60 Vbeta primers (plus 13 Jbeta primers). Sequencing was performed with immunoSEQ multiplex PCR; in TCRdb, only in-frame clones are kept and a portion is missing. The table has roughly 150,000 clones, 81% seen once. Sequences were obtained from PBMCs. These receptors were collected from a man aged 50-60 years in good health and CMV-seropositive.

The V call is TRBV2, the J call TRBJ2-1, with 7 nucleotides matching TRBD2. Germline V lookup: CDR1 SNHLY, CDR2 FYNNEI. The junction had 5 bases not matched to a gene; V was cut back by 6 bases and J by 0 bases. CDR3 length equals 15 residues. The CDR3 region has the DNA TGTGCCAGCAGGGCGACTAGCAGCTCCTACAATGAGCAGTTCTTC. The encoded protein is CASRATSSSYNEQFF.

This clone was seen only a few times. The rearrangement joins TRBV6-1 to TRBJ2-7; the D gene is possibly TRBD2 (6 bases). The CDR3 covers 13 residues. CDR1 and CDR2 (germline): MNHNS, SASEGT. Trimming shortened V by 8 bases and J by 5 bases, and 16 bases separated the two germline ends. This chain's CDR3 is CASSAGSLDEQYF. CDR3 coding DNA: TGTGCCAGCTCTGCCGGGAGTCTCGACGAGCAGTACTTC.

V usage is TRBV6-1 and J usage is TRBJ2-5; no firm D call. V lost 5 bases to trimming and J lost 7 bases, with 8 bases between them. This CDR3 spans 11 amino acids. Germline CDR1 MNHNS, CDR2 SASEGT. CDR3 DNA sequence: TGTGCCAGCAGTCCAGACTCGACCCAGTACTTC. Encoded protein: CASSPDSTQYF.

The V gene is TRBV5-1, the J gene TRBJ2-1; D gene uncertain. The CDR3 covers 11 residues. CDR1 is SGHRS, CDR2 YFSETQ, per germline. The V and J ends lost 3 bases and 6 bases respectively, with 4 bases between them. The CDR3 reads CASSYTNEQFF. As DNA, the CDR3 is TGCGCCAGCAGCTACACCAATGAGCAGTTCTTC.

The genes are TRBV28 and TRBJ1-2, with D perhaps TRBD1 (5 bases). Looked up from germline, CDR1 is MDHEN and CDR2 is SYDVKM. The CDR3 runs to 15 residues. The V and J ends lost 7 bases and 7 bases respectively, with 22 bases between them. CDR3 protein: CASTMGGVSLGGYTF. The CDR3 bases are TGTGCCAGCACCATGGGGGGGGTGAGCTTGGGTGGCTACACCTTC.

The V and J genes are TRBV11-3 and TRBJ2-4; TRBD1 matches at 7 bases. J was trimmed by 8 bases and V by 4 bases; bases with no gene match: 5. Germline V gene lookup returns CDR1 SGHNT and CDR2 YENEEA. The CDR3 runs 13 residues. The CDR3 loop is CASSSYRGDIQYF. The CDR3 nucleotides are TGTGCCAGCAGCTCGTACAGGGGTGACATTCAGTACTTC.

The chain combines TRBV28 with TRBJ2-7; weak D call: TRBD1 (6 bases). CDR1 is MDHEN and CDR2 is SYDVKM in the germline V gene. Between the trimmed V and J ends, which lost 10 bases and 2 bases, there was a span of 12 bases. This CDR3 spans 12 amino acids. Written as DNA, the CDR3 is TGTGCCACCCAGGGGATGACCTACGAGCAGTACTTC. Its translation is CATQGMTYEQYF. The full variable domain, in which reference TRBV28 and TRBJ2-7 provide the parts outside the CDR3, is DVKVTQSSRYLVKRTGEKVFLECVQDMDHENMFWYRQDPGLGLRLIYFSYDVKMKEKGDIPEGYSVSREKKERFSLILESASTNQTSMYLCATQGMTYEQYFGPGTRLTVT.